This TCR beta chain was profiled in a study of blood T cell repertoires in COVID-19. About the study: Acute and convalescent COVID-19 samples came from the United States, Italy and Spain. T cells, B-cell-depleted T cells, or PBMCs supplied cDNA or gDNA.

TCRdb's table, derived via immunoSEQ multiplex PCR, lists solely in-frame clones and lacks some. The profile shows 200,000 to 250,000 clones, 70% to 85% of them singletons. The study recruited people aged roughly 18 to 100 years across about two dozen US areas. Two negative PCRs, clearance, or symptom resolution had been documented for recovered Cohort 3 donors. CDR1 is KGHSH, CDR2 LQKENI, per germline. This CDR3 is built from 16 residues. The V and J ends lost 6 bases and 2 bases, in that order; junction bases with no gene match: 10. This clone was recorded once. This TCR came from a woman aged 55-69 years who had recovered from COVID-19. Sequenced input: PBMCs or T cells enriched from blood (not recorded which). V usage is TRBV18 and J usage is TRBJ2-1; 7 bases match TRBD1. CDR3 nucleotide sequence: TGTGCCAGCTCCGGTTCTGGACAGGCTACCTACAATGAGCAGTTCTTC. Amino acids: CASSGSGQATYNEQFF.